This T cell receptor beta chain was sequenced in a study of blood T cell repertoires in COVID-19. The germline V gene encodes CDR1 SGHTA and CDR2 FQGTGA. This CDR3 is built from 15 residues. V shed 4 bases and J 5 bases; nucleotides not matched to a gene: 10. The repertoire was sequenced with immunoSEQ multiplex PCR; TCRdb's copy has only in-frame clones and lacks some. The sample lists some 170,000 clones, 82% occurring once. What was sequenced was peripheral blood. The receptor was isolated from a woman in her seventies with acute or convalescent COVID-19. This chain links TRBV7-3 with TRBJ1-1, with 7 bases matching TRBD1. The chain's CDR3 is CASSSQGGQITEAFF. CDR3 bases: TGTGCCAGCAGCTCACAAGGGGGCCAGATTACTGAAGCTTTCTTT.